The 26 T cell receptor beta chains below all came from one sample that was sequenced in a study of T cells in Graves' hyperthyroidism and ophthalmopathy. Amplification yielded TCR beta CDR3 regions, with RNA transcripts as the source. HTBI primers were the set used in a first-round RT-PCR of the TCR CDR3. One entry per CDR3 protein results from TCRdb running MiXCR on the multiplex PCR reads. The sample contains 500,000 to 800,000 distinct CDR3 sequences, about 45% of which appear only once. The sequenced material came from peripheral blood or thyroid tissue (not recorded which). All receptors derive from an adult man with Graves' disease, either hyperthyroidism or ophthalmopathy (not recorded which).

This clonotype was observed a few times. DNA of the CDR3: TGTGCCAGTATTACAGGGGGCCTTAACACTGAAGCTTTCTTT. Translation gives CASITGGLNTEAFF. This chain links TRBV24-1 with TRBJ1-1; TRBD1 aligns across 9 bases. Germline V lookup: CDR1 KGHDR, CDR2 SFDVKD. The V segment lost 11 bases and the J segment 2 bases; nucleotides outside the gene matches: 8. This CDR3 contains 14 residues.

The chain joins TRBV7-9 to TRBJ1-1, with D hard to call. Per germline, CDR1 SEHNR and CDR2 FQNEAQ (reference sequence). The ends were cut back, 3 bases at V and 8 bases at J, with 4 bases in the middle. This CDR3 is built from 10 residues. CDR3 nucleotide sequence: TGTGCCAGCAGCTTCCAGGAAGCTTTCTTT. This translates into CASSFQEAFF. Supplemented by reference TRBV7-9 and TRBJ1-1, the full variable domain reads DTGVSQNPRHKITKRGQNVTFRCDPISEHNRLYWYRQTLGQGPEFLTYFQNEAQLEKSRLLSDRFSAERPKGSFSTLEIQRTEQGDSAMYLCASSFQEAFFGQGTRLTVV.

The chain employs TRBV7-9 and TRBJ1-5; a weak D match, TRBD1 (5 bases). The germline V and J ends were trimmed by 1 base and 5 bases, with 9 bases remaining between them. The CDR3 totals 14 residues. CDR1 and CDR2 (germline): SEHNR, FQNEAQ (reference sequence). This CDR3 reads CASSLDGGYQPQHF. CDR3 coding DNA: TGTGCCAGCAGCTTAGATGGGGGGTATCAGCCCCAGCATTTT.

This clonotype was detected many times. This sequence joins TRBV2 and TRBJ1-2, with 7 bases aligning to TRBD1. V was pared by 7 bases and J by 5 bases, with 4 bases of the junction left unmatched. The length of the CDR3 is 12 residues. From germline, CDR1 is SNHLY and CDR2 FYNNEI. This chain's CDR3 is CASTGQPYGYTF. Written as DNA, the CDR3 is TGTGCCAGCACGGGACAGCCTTATGGCTACACCTTC.

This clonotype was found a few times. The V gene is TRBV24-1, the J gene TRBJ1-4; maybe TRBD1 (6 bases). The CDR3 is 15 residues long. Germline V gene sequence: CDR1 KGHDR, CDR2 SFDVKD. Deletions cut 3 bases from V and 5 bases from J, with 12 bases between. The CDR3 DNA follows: TGTGCCACCAGTGATGGGGGGGCAAAAAATGAAAAACTGTTTTTT. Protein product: CATSDGGAKNEKLFF.

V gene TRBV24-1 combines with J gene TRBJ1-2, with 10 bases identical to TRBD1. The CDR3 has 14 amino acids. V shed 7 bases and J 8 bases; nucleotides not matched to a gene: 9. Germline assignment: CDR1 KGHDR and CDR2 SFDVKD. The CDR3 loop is CATSFGTGAEGYTF. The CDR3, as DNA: TGTGCCACCAGCTTCGGGACAGGGGCGGAAGGCTACACCTTC.

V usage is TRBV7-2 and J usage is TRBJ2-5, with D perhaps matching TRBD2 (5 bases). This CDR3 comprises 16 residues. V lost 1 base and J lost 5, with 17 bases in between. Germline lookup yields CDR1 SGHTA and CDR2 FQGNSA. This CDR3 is CASSLGQRRFSETQYF. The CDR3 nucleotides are TGTGCCAGCAGCTTAGGCCAGCGGCGGTTCTCGGAGACCCAGTACTTC. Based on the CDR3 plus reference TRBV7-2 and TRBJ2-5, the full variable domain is GAGVSQSPSNKVTEKGKDVELRCDPISGHTALYWYRQSLGQGLEFLIYFQGNSAPDKSGLPSDRFSAERTGGSVSTLTIQRTQQEDSAVYLCASSLGQRRFSETQYFGPGTRLLVL.

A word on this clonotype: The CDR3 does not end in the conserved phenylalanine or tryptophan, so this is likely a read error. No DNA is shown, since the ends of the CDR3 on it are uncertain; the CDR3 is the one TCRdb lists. The CDR3 is CATSDPKA. This sequence joins TRBV24-1 and TRBJ1-6. The CDR3 totals 8 residues, both ends included. Germline V lookup: CDR1 KGHDR, CDR2 SFDVKD.

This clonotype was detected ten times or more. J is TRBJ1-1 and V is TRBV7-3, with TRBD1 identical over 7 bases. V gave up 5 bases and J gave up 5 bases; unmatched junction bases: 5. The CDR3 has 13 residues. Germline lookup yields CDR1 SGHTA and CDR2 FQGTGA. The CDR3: CASSRDRETEAFF. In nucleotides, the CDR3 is TGTGCCAGCAGCAGAGACAGGGAGACTGAAGCTTTCTTT.

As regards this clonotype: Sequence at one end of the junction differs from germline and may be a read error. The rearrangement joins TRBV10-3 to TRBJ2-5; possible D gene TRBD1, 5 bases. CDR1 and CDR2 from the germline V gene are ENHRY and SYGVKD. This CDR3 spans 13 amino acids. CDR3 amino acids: CASSSWGQETRYF. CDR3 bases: TGTGCCAGCAGTTCATGGGGCCAAGAGACCCGGTACTTC.

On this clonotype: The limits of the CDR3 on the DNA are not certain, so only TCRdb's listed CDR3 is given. CDR3 amino acids: CDSSFYICSAGGQGAYEQYF. The V gene is TRBV11-1, the J gene TRBJ2-7; TRBD1 is taken as the D call from the table, unchecked against the DNA. The CDR3 is 20 amino acids long, termini counted. Germline V lookup: CDR1 SGHAT, CDR2 FQDESV (reference sequence).

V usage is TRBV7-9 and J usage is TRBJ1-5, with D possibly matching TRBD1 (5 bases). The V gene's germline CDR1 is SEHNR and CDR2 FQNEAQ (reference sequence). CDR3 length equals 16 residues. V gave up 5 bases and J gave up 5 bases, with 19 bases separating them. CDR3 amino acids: CASSPEGQAMDQPQHF. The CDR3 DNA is TGTGCCAGCAGCCCAGAGGGGCAGGCCATGGATCAGCCCCAGCATTTT.

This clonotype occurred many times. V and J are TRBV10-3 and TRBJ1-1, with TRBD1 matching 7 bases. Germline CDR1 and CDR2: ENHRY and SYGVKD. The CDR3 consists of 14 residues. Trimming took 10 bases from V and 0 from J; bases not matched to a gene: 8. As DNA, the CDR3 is TGTGCCACTCTACGACAGGGACTGAACACTGAAGCTTTCTTT. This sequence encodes CATLRQGLNTEAFF.

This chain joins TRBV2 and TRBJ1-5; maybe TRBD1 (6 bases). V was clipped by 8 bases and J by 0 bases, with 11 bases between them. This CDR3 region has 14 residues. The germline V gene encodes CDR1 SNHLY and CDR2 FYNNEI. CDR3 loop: CASPGQNSNQPQHF. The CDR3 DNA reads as TGTGCCAGCCCCGGACAGAATAGCAATCAGCCCCAGCATTTT.

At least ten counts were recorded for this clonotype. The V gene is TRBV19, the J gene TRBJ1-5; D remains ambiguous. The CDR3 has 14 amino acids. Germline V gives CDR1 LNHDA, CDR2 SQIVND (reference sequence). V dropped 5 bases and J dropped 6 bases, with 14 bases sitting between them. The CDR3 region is CASSSPVEGQPQHF. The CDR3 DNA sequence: TGTGCCAGTAGTTCCCCCGTTGAGGGTCAGCCCCAGCATTTT.

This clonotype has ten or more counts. Written as DNA, the CDR3 is TGTGCCAGTAAGTCAGGGCTGAACACTGAAGCTTTCTTT. It is translated as CASKSGLNTEAFF. This rearrangement joins TRBV19 to TRBJ1-1; perhaps TRBD1 as D (5 bases). The germline V gene has CDR1 LNHDA and CDR2 SQIVND (reference sequence). The CDR3 totals 13 residues. The V and J ends lost 7 bases and 0 bases respectively, with 9 bases between them.

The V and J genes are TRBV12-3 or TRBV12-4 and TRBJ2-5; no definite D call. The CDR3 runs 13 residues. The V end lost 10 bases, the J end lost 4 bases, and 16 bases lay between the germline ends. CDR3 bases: TGTGCCATCAGCTACGTAGGCTCAGAGACCCAGTACTTC. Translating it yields CAISYVGSETQYF.

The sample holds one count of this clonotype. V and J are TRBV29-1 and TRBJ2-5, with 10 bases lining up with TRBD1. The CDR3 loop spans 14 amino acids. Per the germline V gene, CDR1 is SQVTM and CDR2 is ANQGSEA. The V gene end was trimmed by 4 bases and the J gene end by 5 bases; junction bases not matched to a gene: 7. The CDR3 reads CSVARDRGWETQYF. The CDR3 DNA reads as TGCAGCGTTGCCCGGGACAGGGGATGGGAGACCCAGTACTTC.

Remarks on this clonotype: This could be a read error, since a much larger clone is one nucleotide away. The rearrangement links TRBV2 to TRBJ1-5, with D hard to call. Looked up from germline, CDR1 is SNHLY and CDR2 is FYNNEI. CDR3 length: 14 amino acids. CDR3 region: CASGEAPSNQPQHF. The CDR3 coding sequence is TGTGCCAGCGGTGAAGCGCCCAGCAATCAGCCCCAGCATTTT. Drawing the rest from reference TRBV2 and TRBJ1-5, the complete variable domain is EPEVTQTPSHQVTQMGQEVILRCVPISNHLYFYWYRQILGQKVEFLVSFYNNEISEKSEIFDDQFSVERPDGSNFTLKIRSTKLEDSAMYFCASGEAPSNQPQHFGDGTRLSIL.

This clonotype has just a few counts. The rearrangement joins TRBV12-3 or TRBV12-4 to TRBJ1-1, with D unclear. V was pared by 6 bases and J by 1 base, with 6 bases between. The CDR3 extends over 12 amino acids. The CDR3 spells CASRPGNTEAFF. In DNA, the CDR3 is TGTGCCAGCAGACCTGGGAACACTGAAGCTTTCTTT.

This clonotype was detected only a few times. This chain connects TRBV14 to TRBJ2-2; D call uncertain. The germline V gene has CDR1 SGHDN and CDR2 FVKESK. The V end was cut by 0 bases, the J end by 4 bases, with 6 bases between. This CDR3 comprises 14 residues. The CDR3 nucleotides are TGTGCCAGCAGCCAAGAGGGCGGCACCGGGGAGCTGTTTTTT. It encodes CASSQEGGTGELFF. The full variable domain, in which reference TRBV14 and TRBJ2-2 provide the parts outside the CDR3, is EAGVTQFPSHSVIEKGQTVTLRCDPISGHDNLYWYRRVMGKEIKFLLHFVKESKQDESGMPNNRFLAERTGGTYSTLKVQPAELEDSGVYFCASSQEGGTGELFFGEGSRLTVL.

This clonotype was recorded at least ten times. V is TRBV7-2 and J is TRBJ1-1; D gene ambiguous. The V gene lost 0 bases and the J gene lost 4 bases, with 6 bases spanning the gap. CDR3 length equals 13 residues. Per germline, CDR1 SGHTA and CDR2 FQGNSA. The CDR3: CASSLAQTTEAFF. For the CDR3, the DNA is TGTGCCAGCAGCTTAGCCCAGACCACTGAAGCTTTCTTT.

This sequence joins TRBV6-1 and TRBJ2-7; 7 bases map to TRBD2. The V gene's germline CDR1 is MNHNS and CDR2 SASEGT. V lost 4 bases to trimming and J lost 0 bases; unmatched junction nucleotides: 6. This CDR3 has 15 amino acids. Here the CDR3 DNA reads TGTGCCAGCAGTGGCTCTGGCGGGAGCTCCTACGAGCAGTACTTC. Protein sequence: CASSGSGGSSYEQYF.

CDR3 bases: TGTGCCAGCAGCCAAGAAGGAGGATATAGCAATCAGCCCCAGCATTTT. It encodes CASSQEGGYSNQPQHF. This chain joins TRBV7-8 and TRBJ1-5; the D is unclear. From germline, CDR1 is SGHVS and CDR2 FQNEAQ. V gave up 5 bases and J gave up 0 bases, with 14 bases separating them. This CDR3 region has 16 residues.

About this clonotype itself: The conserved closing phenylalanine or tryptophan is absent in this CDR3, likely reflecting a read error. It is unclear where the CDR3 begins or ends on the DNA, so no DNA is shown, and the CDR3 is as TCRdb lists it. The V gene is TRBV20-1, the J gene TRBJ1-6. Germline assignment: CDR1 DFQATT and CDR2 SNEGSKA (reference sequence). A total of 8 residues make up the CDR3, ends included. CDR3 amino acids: CSANPEIG.

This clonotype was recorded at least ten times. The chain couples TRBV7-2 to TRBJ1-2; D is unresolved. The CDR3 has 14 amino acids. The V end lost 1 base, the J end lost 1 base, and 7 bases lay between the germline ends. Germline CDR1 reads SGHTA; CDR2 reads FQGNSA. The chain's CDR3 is CASSLGTFNYGYTF. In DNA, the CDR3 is TGTGCCAGCAGCTTAGGAACCTTTAACTATGGCTACACCTTC.